This is a list of T cell receptor beta chains from one sample in a study of T cell responses to AZD1222 COVID-19 vaccine. Assay used: immunoSEQ multiplex PCR; TCRdb lists only in-frame clones, some missing. The sample holds some 110,000 clones, 88% seen once. Sequenced material: peripheral blood, taken on day 0 of AZD1222 vaccination. Source of these receptors: an adult in good health. Both conserved end residues are part of each CDR3. D genes are given only for firm matches. Where a row states a size, it is once, few, many or the class of an expanded clone; other rows omit it.

abundance: .; d_gene: .; j_gene: TRBJ2-5; v_gene: TRBV10-3; CDR3nt: TGTGCCATCAGTGAATTTAACCAAGAGACCCAGTACTTC; CDR3aa: CAISEFNQETQYF
abundance: .; d_gene: .; j_gene: TRBJ1-2; v_gene: TRBV9; CDR3nt: TGTGCCAGCAGCGGCGGTGGCTACACCTTC; CDR3aa: CASSGGGYTF
abundance: .; d_gene: TRBD1; j_gene: TRBJ2-3; v_gene: TRBV4-3; CDR3nt: TGCGCCAGCAGCCCACGGACAGGGGCGAGCACAGATACGCAGTATTTT; CDR3aa: CASSPRTGASTDTQYF
abundance: .; d_gene: .; j_gene: TRBJ1-5; v_gene: TRBV6-2/TRBV6-3; CDR3nt: TGTGCCAGCAGTTACTCCGTTTTTCAGCCCCAGCATTTT; CDR3aa: CASSYSVFQPQHF
abundance: .; d_gene: TRBD1; j_gene: TRBJ1-1; v_gene: TRBV7-9; CDR3nt: TGTGCCAGCAGCTCGACAGGGGGGATCGCTATGAACACTGAAGCTTTCTTT; CDR3aa: CASSSTGGIAMNTEAFF
abundance: .; d_gene: .; j_gene: TRBJ2-2; v_gene: TRBV19; CDR3nt: TGTGCCAGTAGTATAGGGGGTTTCACCGGGGAGCTGTTTTTT; CDR3aa: CASSIGGFTGELFF
abundance: .; d_gene: .; j_gene: TRBJ2-3; v_gene: TRBV10-1; CDR3nt: TGCGCCAGCAGTGATCGGGGGAGTGGGACAGATACGCAGTATTTT; CDR3aa: CASSDRGSGTDTQYF
abundance: .; d_gene: TRBD1; j_gene: TRBJ2-3; v_gene: TRBV9; CDR3nt: TGTGCCAGCAGCCCTTGGACAGGGACAGATACGCAGTATTTT; CDR3aa: CASSPWTGTDTQYF
abundance: .; d_gene: TRBD1; j_gene: TRBJ2-2; v_gene: TRBV5-1; CDR3nt: TGCGCCAGCAGCCGGACAGGGGGAGACGGGGAGCTGTTTTTT; CDR3aa: CASSRTGGDGELFF
abundance: .; d_gene: TRBD1; j_gene: TRBJ2-7; v_gene: TRBV6-4; CDR3nt: TGTGCCAGCAGTGAGAGGGCAGGGGGCTACGAGCAGTACTTC; CDR3aa: CASSERAGGYEQYF
abundance: .; d_gene: .; j_gene: TRBJ2-7; v_gene: TRBV5-5; CDR3nt: TGTGCCAGCAGCTTGGAGGCTAGAGGTAGTTACGAGCAGTACTTC; CDR3aa: CASSLEARGSYEQYF
abundance: .; d_gene: .; j_gene: TRBJ2-7; v_gene: TRBV10-2; CDR3nt: TGCGCCAGCAGTGCTTTAATCGTGGGAGATTACTACGAGCAGTACTTC; CDR3aa: CASSALIVGDYYEQYF
abundance: .; d_gene: TRBD2; j_gene: TRBJ2-1; v_gene: TRBV4-1; CDR3nt: TGCGCCAGCAGCCAACCAGGACTAGCGGGTCACAATGAGCAGTTCTTC; CDR3aa: CASSQPGLAGHNEQFF
abundance: .; d_gene: .; j_gene: TRBJ2-7; v_gene: TRBV6-1; CDR3nt: TGTGCCAGCAGTGAAGAGGGCAGGTTCTACGAGCAGTACTTC; CDR3aa: CASSEEGRFYEQYF
abundance: .; d_gene: .; j_gene: TRBJ2-7; v_gene: TRBV2; CDR3nt: TGTGCCAGCAGTGACCGGGCGGTCCCCACCCGGGCGCAGTACTTC; CDR3aa: CASSDRAVPTRAQYF
abundance: once; d_gene: .; j_gene: TRBJ2-3; v_gene: TRBV5-6; CDR3nt: TGTGCCAGCAGCTTGGGTCCTAGCAGTCATACGCAGTATTTT; CDR3aa: CASSLGPSSHTQYF
abundance: once; d_gene: .; j_gene: TRBJ2-7; v_gene: TRBV10-3; CDR3nt: TGTGCCATCAGTGAGGGCGCGGTAAAAACCTACGAGCAGTACTTC; CDR3aa: CAISEGAVKTYEQYF
abundance: few; d_gene: TRBD1; j_gene: TRBJ2-7; v_gene: TRBV7-6; CDR3nt: TGTGCCAGCAGCCAGGGACAGCCCTACGAGCAGTACTTC; CDR3aa: CASSQGQPYEQYF
abundance: once; d_gene: .; j_gene: TRBJ2-6; v_gene: TRBV4-2; CDR3nt: TGTGCCAGCAGCCAAGCCGGGGCCAACGTCCTGACTTTC; CDR3aa: CASSQAGANVLTF
abundance: .; d_gene: .; j_gene: TRBJ1-2; v_gene: TRBV11-2; CDR3nt: TGTGCCAGCAGCTTAGACGAGCCTTACTATGGCTACACCTTC; CDR3aa: CASSLDEPYYGYTF
abundance: .; d_gene: .; j_gene: TRBJ1-2; v_gene: TRBV18; CDR3nt: TGTGCCAGCTCACCACCGACAGCCCTGAACTATGGCTACACCTTC; CDR3aa: CASSPPTALNYGYTF
abundance: few; d_gene: .; j_gene: TRBJ2-7; v_gene: TRBV7-9; CDR3nt: TGTGCCAGCAGCTCGCCGCCGGGAGTGATCTCCTACGAGCAGTACTTC; CDR3aa: CASSSPPGVISYEQYF
abundance: .; d_gene: .; j_gene: TRBJ1-6; v_gene: TRBV9; CDR3nt: TGTGCCAGCAGCGCCCGGGCCACCACTGATAATTCACCCCTCCACTTT; CDR3aa: CASSARATTDNSPLHF
abundance: .; d_gene: .; j_gene: TRBJ2-3; v_gene: TRBV7-2; CDR3nt: TGTGCCAGCAGCTTACGATCAGGACCCACAGATACGCAGTATTTT; CDR3aa: CASSLRSGPTDTQYF
abundance: once; d_gene: TRBD1; j_gene: TRBJ1-6; v_gene: TRBV9; CDR3nt: TGTGCCAGCAGCCCGGGAGGGACAGGCTATTCACCCCTCCACTTT; CDR3aa: CASSPGGTGYSPLHF
abundance: once; d_gene: TRBD2; j_gene: TRBJ2-1; v_gene: TRBV7-9; CDR3nt: TGTGCCAGCAGCAAGGGACTAGCCAGCAATGAGCAGTTCTTC; CDR3aa: CASSKGLASNEQFF
abundance: .; d_gene: TRBD1; j_gene: TRBJ1-2; v_gene: TRBV2; CDR3nt: TGTGCCAGCAGTGTACAGGGGGACTATGGCTACACCTTC; CDR3aa: CASSVQGDYGYTF
abundance: .; d_gene: TRBD1; j_gene: TRBJ2-3; v_gene: TRBV5-1; CDR3nt: TGCGCCAGCAGCCCCGACAGGGAATCAGATACGCAGTATTTT; CDR3aa: CASSPDRESDTQYF
abundance: once; d_gene: .; j_gene: TRBJ1-2; v_gene: TRBV5-4; CDR3nt: TGTGCCAGCAGCGGCGGGGGGTTCTATGGCTACACCTTC; CDR3aa: CASSGGGFYGYTF
abundance: .; d_gene: .; j_gene: TRBJ1-1; v_gene: TRBV5-5; CDR3nt: TGTGCCAGCAGGGGACCACCACTCAACACTGAAGCTTTCTTT; CDR3aa: CASRGPPLNTEAFF
abundance: .; d_gene: .; j_gene: TRBJ2-7; v_gene: TRBV27; CDR3nt: TGTGCCAGCAGAGTAGGGGGAGGCGGGGGTGGCGAGCAGTACTTC; CDR3aa: CASRVGGGGGGEQYF
abundance: .; d_gene: .; j_gene: TRBJ2-1; v_gene: TRBV4-1; CDR3nt: TGCGCCAGCAGCCAAGCACCCTACCTAGGGATATACAATGAGCAGTTCTTC; CDR3aa: CASSQAPYLGIYNEQFF
abundance: once; d_gene: TRBD1; j_gene: TRBJ2-3; v_gene: TRBV4-3; CDR3nt: TGCGCCAGCAGCCAAGGGGACAGGGTTACAGATACGCAGTATTTT; CDR3aa: CASSQGDRVTDTQYF
abundance: few; d_gene: .; j_gene: TRBJ1-3; v_gene: TRBV19; CDR3nt: TGTGCCAGTGGTGGCCTACCTACGGAGAAAACTGGAAACACCATATATTTT; CDR3aa: CASGGLPTEKTGNTIYF
abundance: .; d_gene: TRBD2; j_gene: TRBJ2-3; v_gene: TRBV18; CDR3nt: TGTGCCAGCGGACCTGGCGGGGGGGCCAGCACAGATACGCAGTATTTT; CDR3aa: CASGPGGGASTDTQYF
abundance: .; d_gene: .; j_gene: TRBJ1-4; v_gene: TRBV11-3; CDR3nt: TGTGCCAGCAGCACCCCCCCAGCCCGCACGATTTCAACTAATGAAAAACTGTTTTTT; CDR3aa: CASSTPPARTISTNEKLFF
abundance: .; d_gene: .; j_gene: TRBJ1-1; v_gene: TRBV27; CDR3nt: TGTGCCAGCAGTTTATCCGGGGTCAGCACTGAAGCTTTCTTT; CDR3aa: CASSLSGVSTEAFF
abundance: .; d_gene: .; j_gene: TRBJ2-1; v_gene: TRBV5-1; CDR3nt: TGCGCCAGCAGCTTTGCGGGGGCCCCCCTCCATGAGCAGTTCTTC; CDR3aa: CASSFAGAPLHEQFF
abundance: .; d_gene: .; j_gene: TRBJ1-1; v_gene: TRBV6-1; CDR3nt: TGTGCCAGCTCAGAATGGGCCAGGGGAGGGACTGAAGCTTTCTTT; CDR3aa: CASSEWARGGTEAFF
abundance: .; d_gene: TRBD1; j_gene: TRBJ2-3; v_gene: TRBV7-2; CDR3nt: TGTGCCAGCAGCTCCAGGGACAGGGAAAGGGATACGCAGTATTTT; CDR3aa: CASSSRDRERDTQYF
abundance: .; d_gene: .; j_gene: TRBJ2-2; v_gene: TRBV3-1/TRBV3-2; CDR3nt: TGTGCCAGCAGCCAAGAGCCCCTTTCGGGGCGCGTAACCTACGCACCGGGGGAGCTGTTTTTT; CDR3aa: CASSQEPLSGRVTYAPGELFF